This T cell receptor beta chain was captured by sequencing in a study of T cell repertoires in cytomegalovirus infection. As for the study in general: Public TCR beta signatures provided an indication of both CMV infection and a matching HLA type. The study, taken as a whole, reports: Cumulated frequencies of public TCR beta families served to identify carriers of CMV plus the relevant HLA.

Note on this clonotype: Its antigen is unidentified.

V dropped 1 base and J dropped 5 bases, with 17 bases sitting between them. This CDR3 has 16 residues. Germline V lookup: CDR1 SNHLY, CDR2 FYNNEI. TCRdb independently ran MiXCR on the reads; one entry per CDR3 protein. This table holds about 130,000 distinct CDR3 sequences, about 10% found once. The chain joins TRBV2 to TRBJ2-5; the D gene could be TRBD1 or TRBD2 (5 bases each). Sequencing used PBMCs. This TCR was sampled from a human donor in good health (CMV status not recorded). Some clones in this sample may be carry-over from other donors' samples. The CDR3: CASSEVSGTSGETQYF. The CDR3 DNA follows: TGTGCCAGCAGTGAAGTCTCTGGGACCTCGGGGGAGACCCAGTACTTC.